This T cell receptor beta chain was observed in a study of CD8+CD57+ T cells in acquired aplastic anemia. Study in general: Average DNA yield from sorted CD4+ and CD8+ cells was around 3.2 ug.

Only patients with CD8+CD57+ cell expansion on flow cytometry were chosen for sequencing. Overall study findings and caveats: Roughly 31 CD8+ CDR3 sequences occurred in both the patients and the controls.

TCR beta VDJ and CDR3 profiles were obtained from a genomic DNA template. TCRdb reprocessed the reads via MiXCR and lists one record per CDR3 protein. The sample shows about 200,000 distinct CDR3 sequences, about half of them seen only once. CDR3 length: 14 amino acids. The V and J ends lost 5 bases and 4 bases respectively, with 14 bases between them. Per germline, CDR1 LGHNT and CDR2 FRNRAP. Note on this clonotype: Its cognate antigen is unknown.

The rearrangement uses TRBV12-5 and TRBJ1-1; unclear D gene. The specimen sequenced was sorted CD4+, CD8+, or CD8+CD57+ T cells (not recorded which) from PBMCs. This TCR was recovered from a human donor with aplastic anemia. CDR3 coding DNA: TGTGCTAGTGGTGTGGGCCCCGCGGGCACTGAAGCTTTCTTT. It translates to CASGVGPAGTEAFF.